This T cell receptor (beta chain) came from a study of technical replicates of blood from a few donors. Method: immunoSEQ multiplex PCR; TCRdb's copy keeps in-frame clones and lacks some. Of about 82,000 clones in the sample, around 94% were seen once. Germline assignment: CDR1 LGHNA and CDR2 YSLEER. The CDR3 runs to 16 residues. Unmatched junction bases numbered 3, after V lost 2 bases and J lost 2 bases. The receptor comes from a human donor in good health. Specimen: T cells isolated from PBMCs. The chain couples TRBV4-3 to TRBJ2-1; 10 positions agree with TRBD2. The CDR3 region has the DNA TGCGCCAGCAGCCAAAGGACTAGCGGACCCTACAATGAGCAGTTCTTC. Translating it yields CASSQRTSGPYNEQFF.